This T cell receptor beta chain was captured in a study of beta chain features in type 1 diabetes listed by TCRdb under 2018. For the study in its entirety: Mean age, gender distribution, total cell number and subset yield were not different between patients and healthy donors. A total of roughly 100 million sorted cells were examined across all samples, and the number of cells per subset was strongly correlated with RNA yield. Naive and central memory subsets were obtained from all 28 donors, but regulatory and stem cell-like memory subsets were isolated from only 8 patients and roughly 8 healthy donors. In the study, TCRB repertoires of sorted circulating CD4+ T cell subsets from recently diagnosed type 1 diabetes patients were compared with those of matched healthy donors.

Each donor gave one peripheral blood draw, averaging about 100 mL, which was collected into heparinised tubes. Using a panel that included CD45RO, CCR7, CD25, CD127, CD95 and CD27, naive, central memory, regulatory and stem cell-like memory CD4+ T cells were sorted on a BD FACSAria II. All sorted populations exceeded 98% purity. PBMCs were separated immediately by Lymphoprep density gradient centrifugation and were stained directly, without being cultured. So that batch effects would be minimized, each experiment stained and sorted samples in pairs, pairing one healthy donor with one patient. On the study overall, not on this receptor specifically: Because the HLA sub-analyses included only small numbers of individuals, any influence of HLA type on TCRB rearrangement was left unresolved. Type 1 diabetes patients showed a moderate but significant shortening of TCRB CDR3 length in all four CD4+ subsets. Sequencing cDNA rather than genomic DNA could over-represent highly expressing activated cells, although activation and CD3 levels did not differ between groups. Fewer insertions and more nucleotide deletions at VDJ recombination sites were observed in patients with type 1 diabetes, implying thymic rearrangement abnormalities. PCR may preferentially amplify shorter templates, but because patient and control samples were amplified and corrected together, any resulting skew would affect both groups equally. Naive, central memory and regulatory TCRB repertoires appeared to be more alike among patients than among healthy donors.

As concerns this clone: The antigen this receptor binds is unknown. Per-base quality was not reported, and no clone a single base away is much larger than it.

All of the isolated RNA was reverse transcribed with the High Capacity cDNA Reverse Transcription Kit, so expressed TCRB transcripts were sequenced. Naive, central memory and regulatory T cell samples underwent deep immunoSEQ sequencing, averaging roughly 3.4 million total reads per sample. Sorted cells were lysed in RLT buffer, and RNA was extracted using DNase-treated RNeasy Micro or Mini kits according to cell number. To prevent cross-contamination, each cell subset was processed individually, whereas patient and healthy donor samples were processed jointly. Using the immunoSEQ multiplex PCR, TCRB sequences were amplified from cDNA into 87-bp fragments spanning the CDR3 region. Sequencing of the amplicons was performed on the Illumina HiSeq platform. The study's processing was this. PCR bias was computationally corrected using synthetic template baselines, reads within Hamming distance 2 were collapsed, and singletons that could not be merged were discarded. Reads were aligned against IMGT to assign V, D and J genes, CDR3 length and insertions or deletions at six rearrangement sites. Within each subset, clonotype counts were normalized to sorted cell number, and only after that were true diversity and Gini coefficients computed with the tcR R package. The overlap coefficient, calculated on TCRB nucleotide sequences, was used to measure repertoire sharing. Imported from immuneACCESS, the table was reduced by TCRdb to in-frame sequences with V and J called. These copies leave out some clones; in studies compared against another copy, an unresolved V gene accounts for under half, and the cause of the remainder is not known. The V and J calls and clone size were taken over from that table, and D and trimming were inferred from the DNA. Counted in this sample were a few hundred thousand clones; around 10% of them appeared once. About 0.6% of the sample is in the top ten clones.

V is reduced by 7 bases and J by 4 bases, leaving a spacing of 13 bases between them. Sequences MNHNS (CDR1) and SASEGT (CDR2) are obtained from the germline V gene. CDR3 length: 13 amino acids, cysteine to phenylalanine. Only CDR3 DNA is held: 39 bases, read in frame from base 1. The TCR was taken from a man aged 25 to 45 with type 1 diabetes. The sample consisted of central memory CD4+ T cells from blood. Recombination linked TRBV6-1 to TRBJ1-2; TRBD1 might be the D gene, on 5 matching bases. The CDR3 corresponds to CASMGSGGYGYTF. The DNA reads TGTGCCAGCATGGGCAGCGGGGGCTATGGCTACACCTTC.